These T cell receptor beta chains were read from a single sample in a study of T cell repertoires in cytomegalovirus infection. The antigens of these receptors remain unknown. Using its own MiXCR run on the reads, TCRdb lists one record per CDR3 protein. This sample has 650,000 to 900,000 distinct CDR3 sequences; roughly 33% occur once, and the top ten carry around an eighth. The specimen comprised cultured CD8+ T cells from PBMCs, sampled from culture after CMV antigen stimulation. The receptor source for this set is a human donor in good health (CMV status not recorded). Some clones in this sample may be carry-over from other donors' samples. The CDR3 runs from the conserved cysteine through the conserved F or W. The order of the fields is J gene, V gene, clone size, D gene, CDR3 DNA, CDR3 protein. D genes are given only for firm matches. Only some rows state a clone size, as once, few, many or a class for expanded clones.

>TRBJ2-7|TRBV7-6|many|-
TGTGCCAGCAGCTTAGATGGGTCCAGCTCCTACGAGCAGTACTTC
CASSLDGSSSYEQYF
>TRBJ2-1|TRBV29-1|few|TRBD2
TGCAGCGTTGAAGGCTTAGCGGGGGGCTACAATGAGCAGTTCTTC
CSVEGLAGGYNEQFF
>TRBJ2-7|TRBV7-9|few|TRBD1
TGTGCCAGCAGCTGGCGGGGGACAGGGGGCCATCGTAGTTACGAGCAGTACTTC
CASSWRGTGGHRSYEQYF
>TRBJ2-1|TRBV7-9|few|TRBD1
TGTGCCAGCAGAAGCGCTGGGACAGGGGGCAGAAATGAGCAGTTCTTC
CASRSAGTGGRNEQFF
>TRBJ1-1|TRBV27|-|-
TGTGCCAGCAGTTTTTTTTCCCAGGGTGAAGCTTTCTTT
CASSFFSQGEAFF
>TRBJ1-2|TRBV6-6|-|-
TGTGCCAGCACCAACGGGGGGCAGGTCTATGGCTACACCTTC
CASTNGGQVYGYTF
>TRBJ1-1|TRBV5-1|-|-
TGCGCCAGCAGCCGGTCTGCGGGGGGAAACACTGAAGCTTTCTTT
CASSRSAGGNTEAFF
>TRBJ2-1|TRBV7-2|many|TRBD2
TGTGCCAGCAGCTTAGTGCTAGCGGGGCAGTTCTTC
CASSLVLAGQFF
>TRBJ2-5|TRBV12-3/TRBV12-4|few|-
TGTGCCAGCAGTTTTACCACCGAAGAGACCCAGTACTTC
CASSFTTEETQYF
>TRBJ2-2|TRBV5-4|-|-
TGTGCCAGCAGCTTGGCGGTTGGGAACACCGGGGAGCTGTTTTTT
CASSLAVGNTGELFF
>TRBJ2-7|TRBV7-4|few|TRBD1
TGTGCCAGCAGAGCTGCAAACAGGGGGTTCTACGAGCAGTACTTC
CASRAANRGFYEQYF
>TRBJ1-1|TRBV10-3|-|-
TGTGCCATCAGGCTACCCGGGATGAACACTGAAGCTTTCTTT
CAIRLPGMNTEAFF
>TRBJ1-4|TRBV14|-|TRBD1
TGTGCCAGCAGCCAAGGCTACAGGGGACAACTGTTTTTT
CASSQGYRGQLFF
>TRBJ2-1|TRBV6-2/TRBV6-3|-|TRBD2
TGTGCCAGCAGTCCCGGGACTAGCGGGGGGGCGAGTGAGCAGTTCTTC
CASSPGTSGGASEQFF
>TRBJ2-1|TRBV7-8|many|-
TGTGCCAGCAGCTTAGAGCCCCTTTCGGGGGAGCAGTTCTTC
CASSLEPLSGEQFF
>TRBJ1-1|TRBV10-1|once|-
TGCGCCAGCAGTGAGTATTCCGGGGCGGACACCATGAACACTGAAGCTTTCTTT
CASSEYSGADTMNTEAFF
>TRBJ2-5|TRBV7-6|-|-
TGTGCCAGCAGCTCCTTCCCCTTATCGATGGGGAGATTGGGAGAGACCCAGTACTTC
CASSSFPLSMGRLGETQYF